One TCR beta chain is described in this entry. The antigen this receptor binds is unknown. No base quality values were provided; no much bigger clone lies one nucleotide off. The sample belongs to a study of memory CD4+ T cells and cytomegalovirus serostatus (dated by TCRdb to 2018 to 2020). With respect to the entire study: The cohort included some 35 healthy adults from Belgium, of whom 9 were CMV seropositive and about 25 were CMV seronegative. To replicate a published TCR-based CMV serostatus classifier, the study sequenced CD4+ memory TCRbeta repertoires from a Belgian cohort whose cytomegalovirus serostatus was known. Results the study describes overall, beyond this receptor: Unlike the original study, which covered naive and memory CD4+ and CD8+ populations, the Belgian study sequenced only CD4+CD45RO+ memory cells. Results were interpreted as suggesting that the CMV-associated TCR signature is largely present in the CD4+ memory repertoire. For CMV serostatus prediction, a median bootstrapped AUC of 0.95 was reached with the original framework, and a median bootstrapped AUC of about 0.91 was reached with a US-trained random forest. The original-framework classifier achieved a median bootstrapped AUC of approximately 0.96 with a 95% CI of 0.76-1.00 on the Belgian cohort. Of around 150 previously reported CMV-associated TCRbeta sequences, about 68 appeared in the CD4+ memory repertoires, each in one to five individuals.

Single viable CD3+CD4+CD8-CD45RO+ cells were sorted as memory CD4+ T cells on a FACSAria II. CMV serostatus was determined using a Roche Elecsys assay that detects serum IgG against CMV pp150, pp28, p38 and p52. Once the samples were thawed, total CD4+ T cells were enriched through positive selection using CD4 magnetic microbeads. Samples originated from another study that specifically interrogated the CD4+ T cell memory repertoire. Peripheral blood mononuclear cells were isolated and cryopreserved following standard operating procedures; serum was stored at -80 °C. CD3-PerCP (BW264/56), CD4-APC (RPA-T4), CD45RO-PE (UCHT1) and CD8-Pacific Orange (3B5) antibodies were used for staining, and non-viable cells were excluded with Sytox blue. The Quick-DNA Microprep Kit was used to extract genomic DNA from the sorted cells. Amplification of TCRbeta DNA was done with the immunoSEQ hsTCRbeta kit, following the protocol from the manufacturer. TCRbeta libraries were sequenced on an Illumina MiSeq instrument. As for how the authors treated the data: Following removal of out-of-frame sequences, 2 million to 2.5 million distinct TCRbeta sequences were retained, with an average of roughly 70,000 per individual. Each individual was scored by the count of about 150 previously reported CMV-associated TCRbeta sequences and the total productive distinct TCRbeta count. A beta-binomial model was reimplemented in Python, and scikit-learn random forests with default parameters were trained on data from the US cohort. On the Belgian cohort, classifier performance was reported as the median AUC, along with percentile confidence intervals, across 10,000 bootstrap iterations. As stored in TCRdb, this immuneACCESS dataset retains in-frame rearrangements with V and J assigned. A fraction of the clones does not appear; measured against another copy, unresolved V genes explain less than half of the discrepancy, and the remainder lacks a known reason. D and trimming come from the DNA, and the V and J calls and clone size come from that table. The sample yields approximately 41,000 clones; around 80% were counted once. The ten largest clones capture under 7.5% of the sample.

From its cysteine to its phenylalanine, the CDR3 spans 15 amino acids. Only the CDR3 DNA is retained, 45 bases long and in frame from the first base. Reading the germline V gene gives CDR1 MDHEN and CDR2 SYDVKM. For this chain, trimming is 6 bases at the V end and 4 bases at the J end, and the number of junction bases without a gene match is 8. The V gene is TRBV28 and the J gene is TRBJ1-1; 10 junctional bases match TRBD1. Sequencing was done on a sample of memory CD4+ T cells from blood. This TCR derives from an adult in good health and CMV-seronegative. The encoded CDR3 is CASRDLGQGSTEAFF. The DNA sequence is as follows: TGTGCCAGCAGAGATCTGGGACAGGGGAGCACTGAAGCTTTCTTT. Reference TRBV28 and TRBJ1-1 genes cover what lies past the CDR3, so the full variable domain is DVKVTQSSRYLVKRTGEKVFLECVQDMDHENMFWYRQDPGLGLRLIYFSYDVKMKEKGDIPEGYSVSREKKERFSLILESASTNQTSMYLCASRDLGQGSTEAFFGQGTRLTVV.